This TCR beta chain was sequenced during a study of tumor-infiltrating lymphocytes in localized non-small cell lung cancer (dated by TCRdb to the early 2020s). Background for the entire study: The cohort included patients whose samples were collected after neoadjuvant chemotherapy, as well as both smokers and never-smokers and several histologies. Each patient provided resected tumor tissue plus uninvolved lung tissue from the same patient, with the uninvolved lung tissue described as non-adjacent to the tumor. Flow cytometry, multiplex immunofluorescence, RNA-seq, exome sequencing and proteomics were applied to the same patients as TCR sequencing, which was one of several integrated assays. The overall ICON cohort comprised around 150 surgical patients with localized non-small cell lung cancer whose tumors were resected. A total of around 50 patients were included in the paired tumor versus uninvolved lung comparison of immunoSEQ T-cell fraction. What the research found in general, with its limitations: No association of tumor T-cell fraction from TCR sequencing with recurrence-free survival was found (p = 0.61). Higher T cell infiltration in tumors than in uninvolved lung tissue was supported by TCRbeta sequencing, consistent with immunofluorescence CD3 counts. Because assay coverage varied across patients depending on available tissue quantity, TCR sequencing was performed for only a subset of the cohort. The TCR-derived T-cell fraction showed no difference between the flow cytometry-defined immunotypes IM1 (good prognosis) and IM2 (poor prognosis). Because different assays used different pieces of the same tissue, intratumor heterogeneity could not be separated from technical variation.

TCR sequencing with the immunoSEQ assay provided the T-cell fraction in tumor and uninvolved lung tissue. Concerning the study's data processing: In the survival analysis, patients were divided into a high T-cell fraction group (upper tertile) and a low T-cell fraction group (lower two tertiles), and the two groups were compared using a log-rank test. A signed-rank test was used to check for differences in T-cell fraction between paired tumor and uninvolved lung. Imported from immuneACCESS, the table was reduced by TCRdb to in-frame sequences with V and J called. These copies leave out some clones; in studies compared against another copy, an unresolved V gene accounts for under half, and the cause of the remainder is not known. That table gives V, J and clone size, and the DNA gave D and trimming. This sample gives about 12,000 clones in total; 65% to 85% of them show up just once. The top ten constitute around 13% of the sample.

ICON enrollment began in 2016, and the last patient was enrolled in the second half of 2018. Fresh tumor and matched uninvolved tissue for in-depth immune analyses, including TCR sequencing, were collected from a subcohort of some 76 patients. DNA for TCR sequencing was isolated from bulk tissue, and no cell sorting was done. With respect to this clone: It has no known antigen specificity. No base-level quality is on record; no much larger clone is a single base apart. Other nucleotide sequences in the sample specify the same CDR3.

Taken from cysteine to phenylalanine, the CDR3 has 11 residues. Only the CDR3 DNA stays, 33 bases, in frame from base 1. CDR1 and CDR2 are read off the germline V gene as MGHDK and SYGVNS. V and J lose 4 bases and 4 bases, and a span of 4 bases separates them. The sequenced material came from lung tumor tissue. This clonotype was obtained from a human donor with non-small cell lung cancer. This chain joins TRBV25-1 to TRBJ1-2, with no reliable assignment of the D segment. The DNA sequence is given as TGTGCCAGCAGTGGAGGCTATGGCTACACCTTC. Its protein product is CASSGGYGYTF.